This T cell receptor beta chain was sequenced for a study of blood T cell repertoires in COVID-19. For the study at large: Before being deemed recovered, Cohort 3 donors had two negative PCRs, clearance, or symptom resolution.

The V and J ends lost 3 bases and 3 bases, in that order; junction bases with no gene match: 1. The CDR3 extends over 14 amino acids. Germline values: CDR1 SEHNR, CDR2 FQNEAQ (reference sequence). Ages ranged from about 18 to 89 years, with residence in around 24 US areas. Participants reported their clinical history, and cohort assignment relied on those reports. TCRdb's table, derived via immunoSEQ multiplex PCR, lists solely in-frame clones and lacks some. The sample contains hundreds of thousands of clones, 86% of which appear only once. The sample was PBMCs or T cells enriched from blood (not recorded which). This chain joins TRBV7-9 and TRBJ1-4; TRBD1 aligns across 7 bases. The receptor was isolated from a woman aged 50 to 60 in a cohort exposed to, infected with or recovered from COVID-19 (not recorded which). CDR3 nucleotides: TGTGCCAGCAGCTTGACAGGGCCTAATGAAAAACTGTTTTTT. Protein: CASSLTGPNEKLFF.